A selection of T cell receptor beta chains follows, all from one sample in a study of T cell responses to AZD1222 COVID-19 vaccine. TCRdb keeps only in-frame clones here, not all; method: immunoSEQ multiplex PCR. The sample lists more than 50,000 clones, about four fifths occurring once. Sequenced here: peripheral blood, sampled on day 0 of MenACWY control vaccination. These receptors were taken from an adult in good health. Both conserved end residues are part of each CDR3. D genes are given only for firm matches. Clone size is not always given. Where it is, it says once, few, many or a class for expanded clones.

D	V	J	size	CDR3	DNA
NA	TRBV7-2	TRBJ2-3	NA	CASRGGTIDTQYF	TGTGCCAGCAGAGGGGGGACCATAGATACGCAGTATTTT
TRBD1	TRBV7-8	TRBJ2-5	once	CASSTFGTGETQYF	TGTGCCAGCAGTACCTTTGGGACAGGCGAGACCCAGTACTTC
NA	TRBV7-8	TRBJ2-1	NA	CASSLGWRTLGEQFF	TGTGCCAGCAGCTTAGGTTGGCGGACGCTTGGGGAGCAGTTCTTC
TRBD1	TRBV19	TRBJ1-1	NA	CASSAGQGRIEAFF	TGTGCCAGTAGCGCTGGACAGGGAAGGATTGAAGCTTTCTTT
NA	TRBV4-3	TRBJ1-2	NA	CASSQTRLDGYTF	TGCGCCAGCAGCCAGACCCGGTTGGACGGCTACACCTTC
NA	TRBV19	TRBJ1-5	few	CASSTQGAGNQPQHF	TGTGCCAGTAGTACGCAGGGCGCCGGCAATCAGCCCCAGCATTTT
NA	TRBV28	TRBJ2-2	NA	CASSDRDINTGELFF	TGTGCCAGCAGCGACCGGGACATTAACACCGGGGAGCTGTTTTTT
TRBD1	TRBV6-6	TRBJ1-4	NA	CASSHRGLGEKLFF	TGTGCCAGCAGTCACAGGGGGCTGGGTGAAAAACTGTTTTTT
NA	TRBV15	TRBJ2-1	NA	CATSSGANEQFF	TGTGCCACCAGCTCCGGGGCAAATGAGCAGTTCTTC
NA	TRBV28	TRBJ1-2	NA	CASTETGLPSNYGYTF	TGTGCCAGCACCGAAACAGGGCTCCCTTCAAATTATGGCTACACCTTC
TRBD1	TRBV7-2	TRBJ1-3	NA	CASSPRGQDAGNTIYF	TGTGCCAGCAGCCCGAGGGGGCAGGACGCTGGAAACACCATATATTTT
NA	TRBV18	TRBJ2-7	NA	CASSPSGTYEQYF	TGTGCCAGCTCACCATCCGGGACCTACGAGCAGTACTTC
TRBD2	TRBV2	TRBJ2-5	NA	CASKGGTSGSGTQYF	TGTGCCAGCAAGGGCGGGACTAGCGGCTCCGGTACCCAGTACTTC
TRBD1	TRBV29-1	TRBJ1-2	once	CSVGGGSGYDGYTF	TGCAGCGTCGGAGGGGGCTCAGGATATGATGGCTACACCTTC
TRBD1	TRBV9	TRBJ2-1	NA	CASSVDARTGTYNEQFF	TGTGCCAGCAGCGTAGACGCGAGGACAGGGACTTACAATGAGCAGTTCTTC
NA	TRBV18	TRBJ1-1	NA	CASSPGRTTEAFF	TGTGCCAGCTCACCAGGGAGGACCACTGAAGCTTTCTTT
NA	TRBV6-2/TRBV6-3	TRBJ2-1	NA	CASSYNPGRANNEQFF	TGTGCCAGCAGTTACAATCCCGGCAGGGCAAACAATGAGCAGTTCTTC
NA	TRBV15	TRBJ1-2	NA	CATSRDLEPGNYGYTF	TGTGCCACCAGCAGAGATCTCGAGCCCGGGAACTATGGCTACACCTTC
NA	TRBV11-2	TRBJ2-3	NA	CASSFSGVLFTQYF	TGTGCCAGCAGCTTTAGTGGGGTTCTCTTTACGCAGTATTTT
NA	TRBV12-5	TRBJ1-2	NA	CASSGGNYGYTF	TGTGCTAGCTCTGGCGGAAACTATGGCTACACCTTC
NA	TRBV28	TRBJ2-1	NA	CASSWRGGQFF	TGTGCCAGCAGCTGGCGGGGCGGGCAGTTCTTC
NA	TRBV19	TRBJ1-4	NA	CASSLQGRDEKLFF	TGTGCCAGTAGTTTGCAGGGGCGCGATGAAAAACTGTTTTTT
TRBD2	TRBV6-6	TRBJ2-5	once	CASSPGLAGGYQETQYF	TGTGCCAGCAGTCCCGGACTAGCGGGGGGTTACCAAGAGACCCAGTACTTC
NA	TRBV4-1	TRBJ2-6	NA	CASSQVGVRGANVLTF	TGCGCCAGCAGCCAAGTGGGGGTGAGAGGGGCCAACGTCCTGACTTTC
NA	TRBV2	TRBJ1-2	NA	CASRNDGKYGYTF	TGTGCCAGCAGAAACGACGGCAAATATGGCTACACCTTC
NA	TRBV2	TRBJ2-3	once	CAARDLAGLTDTQYF	TGTGCCGCCCGCGATCTAGCAGGCCTCACAGATACGCAGTATTTT
TRBD2	TRBV29-1	TRBJ2-3	NA	CSVDLAGGRDTQYF	TGCAGCGTTGATCTAGCGGGGGGGCGAGATACGCAGTATTTT
NA	TRBV6-1	TRBJ1-6	NA	CASSESNSPLHF	TGTGCCAGCAGTGAGAGTAATTCACCCCTCCACTTT
NA	TRBV6-2/TRBV6-3	TRBJ1-1	NA	CASSKEPDGLDEAFF	TGTGCCAGCAGTAAGGAGCCGGACGGATTGGATGAAGCTTTCTTT
NA	TRBV24-1	TRBJ2-2	NA	CATSDPGTLGNTGELFF	TGTGCCACCAGTGACCCCGGGACTTTGGGGAACACCGGGGAGCTGTTTTTT
TRBD2	TRBV7-3	TRBJ2-1	NA	CASSPRTSNYGEQFF	TGTGCCAGCAGCCCGCGGACTAGTAACTACGGTGAGCAGTTCTTC
NA	TRBV11-2	TRBJ2-7	NA	CASSLGLVFQYF	TGTGCCAGCAGCTTAGGCCTAGTTTTTCAGTACTTC
NA	TRBV19	TRBJ2-2	NA	CASSIGGNTGELFF	TGTGCCAGTAGTATCGGCGGAAACACCGGGGAGCTGTTTTTT
NA	TRBV30	TRBJ1-1	NA	CAWNIEMNTEAFF	TGTGCCTGGAACATCGAGATGAACACTGAAGCTTTCTTT
TRBD1	TRBV10-3	TRBJ1-2	NA	CAISGAGTAYGYTF	TGTGCCATCAGTGGAGCCGGGACAGCCTATGGCTACACCTTC
NA	TRBV5-1	TRBJ1-1	NA	CASSPQGDGAFF	TGCGCCAGCAGCCCCCAGGGTGATGGAGCTTTCTTT
NA	TRBV5-8	TRBJ2-2	NA	CASSPTTPNTGELFF	TGTGCCAGCAGCCCAACAACCCCGAACACCGGGGAGCTGTTTTTT
NA	TRBV19	TRBJ1-2	NA	CASSRGGPAAKGGYTF	TGTGCCAGTAGTAGAGGGGGACCGGCTGCTAAGGGAGGCTACACCTTC
NA	TRBV5-1	TRBJ2-4	NA	CASRPAPAKNIQYF	TGCGCCAGCAGGCCTGCCCCAGCTAAAAACATTCAGTACTTC
TRBD2	TRBV7-2	TRBJ2-2	NA	CASSSKGSGGNTGELFF	TGTGCCAGCAGCTCAAAGGGGAGCGGGGGGAACACCGGGGAGCTGTTTTTT
TRBD1	TRBV19	TRBJ1-3	NA	CASSRDRASSGNTIYF	TGTGCCAGTAGTAGGGACAGGGCGAGCTCTGGAAACACCATATATTTT
NA	TRBV16	TRBJ2-1	once	CASSLSSESYNEQFF	TGTGCCAGCAGCCTATCCTCGGAGTCCTACAATGAGCAGTTCTTC
NA	TRBV28	TRBJ1-2	NA	CASRIRGGANYGYTF	TGTGCCAGCCGAATCCGAGGGGGGGCGAACTATGGCTACACCTTC
NA	TRBV5-6	TRBJ1-3	NA	CASSLGPKQNTIYF	TGTGCCAGCAGCTTGGGACCGAAACAAAACACCATATATTTT
NA	TRBV6-6	TRBJ2-7	NA	CASSRSSTNYEQYF	TGTGCCAGCAGTCGCTCCTCGACTAATTACGAGCAGTACTTC